This TCR beta chain was found in a study of blood T cell repertoires in COVID-19. Study at large: Acute and convalescent COVID-19 samples came from the United States, Italy and Spain. T cells, B-cell-depleted T cells, or PBMCs supplied cDNA or gDNA.

Germline V gene lookup returns CDR1 SGHRS and CDR2 YFSETQ. The trim removed 4 bases at V and 7 bases at J, leaving 5 bases unmatched. The CDR3 extends over 14 amino acids. This clone appeared once. Original handling: Quantification of nucleated cells was approximated via reference gene primer amplification. The method was immunoSEQ multiplex PCR; TCRdb's version includes in-frame clones alone and lacks a portion of them. The DNA was the basis for D and trimming; V, J and clone size are from that table. This table holds tens of thousands of clones, more than 70% found once. V usage is TRBV5-1 and J usage is TRBJ2-1, with 10 bases that match TRBD1. The origin of this receptor is a human donor with acute or convalescent COVID-19. The donor label of this sample is uncertain. The sequenced material came from peripheral blood. CDR3 protein: CASSLWTGGNEQFF. CDR3 nucleotides: TGCGCCAGCAGCCTCTGGACAGGGGGAAATGAGCAGTTCTTC.